A selection of T cell receptor beta chains follows, all from one sample in a study of blood T cell repertoires in COVID-19. Clones were read by immunoSEQ multiplex PCR, and TCRdb kept only the in-frame ones, dropping some. The data contain fewer than 300,000 clones, approximately 87% of them singletons. Input material: peripheral blood. All receptors come from a young woman with COVID-19, enrolled during active disease. Both conserved end residues are part of each CDR3. Each record gives: clone size, V gene, D gene, J gene, CDR3 protein, CDR3 DNA. The D gene is left open where the match is weak. A row's size may be missing; if present it is once, few, many or a size class.

NA	TRBV11-2	TRBD1	TRBJ2-1	CASSLRHPGQGDNEQFF	TGTGCCAGCAGCCTTCGTCACCCGGGACAGGGTGACAATGAGCAGTTCTTC
NA	TRBV19	NA	TRBJ2-1	CASSLFMRRPEGQFF	TGTGCCAGTAGTCTTTTTATGCGGAGACCAGAAGGGCAGTTCTTC
once	TRBV5-1	TRBD1	TRBJ1-1	CASGQQGMNTEAFF	TGCGCCAGCGGACAACAGGGGATGAACACTGAAGCTTTCTTT
NA	TRBV19	NA	TRBJ1-2	CASSAAGFGANYGYTF	TGTGCCAGTAGTGCAGCCGGGTTCGGAGCTAACTATGGCTACACCTTC
NA	TRBV18	NA	TRBJ1-5	CASSPAGKQPQHF	TGTGCCAGCTCACCGGCGGGGAAGCAGCCCCAGCATTTT
few	TRBV7-9	TRBD1	TRBJ2-2	CASNSGQPNTGELFF	TGTGCCAGCAACTCGGGACAGCCGAACACCGGGGAGCTGTTTTTT
NA	TRBV11-2	NA	TRBJ1-3	CASSLNEFSGNTIYF	TGTGCCAGCAGCTTAAACGAGTTCTCTGGAAACACCATATATTTT
NA	TRBV14	TRBD2	TRBJ2-5	CASSQARGLAGGVHQETQYF	TGTGCCAGCAGCCAAGCCCGGGGACTAGCGGGGGGTGTCCACCAAGAGACCCAGTACTTC
NA	TRBV4-1	NA	TRBJ1-5	CASSHPPGNQPQHF	TGCGCCAGCAGCCACCCACCCGGGAATCAGCCCCAGCATTTT
once	TRBV3-1/TRBV3-2	NA	TRBJ1-3	CASSPQGTGNTIYF	TGTGCCAGCAGCCCGCAGGGGACTGGAAACACCATATATTTT
once	TRBV27	NA	TRBJ1-2	CASSLFGAYGYTF	TGTGCCAGCAGTTTGTTTGGGGCCTATGGCTACACCTTC
few	TRBV11-2	TRBD2	TRBJ2-3	CASSPRAGESTDTQYF	TGTGCCAGCAGCCCCCGAGCGGGGGAAAGCACAGATACGCAGTATTTT
few	TRBV7-9	NA	TRBJ2-1	CASSLFRGRRADYNEQFF	TGTGCCAGCAGCTTGTTCCGGGGGAGGCGAGCAGACTACAATGAGCAGTTCTTC
NA	TRBV6-5	NA	TRBJ1-4	CASSYQGSGEKLFF	TGTGCCAGCAGTTACCAGGGGTCGGGGGAAAAACTGTTTTTT
NA	TRBV4-2	TRBD1	TRBJ2-2	CASSQVATGEFGTGELFF	TGTGCCAGCAGCCAAGTAGCGACAGGGGAGTTTGGCACCGGGGAGCTGTTTTTT
NA	TRBV7-9	NA	TRBJ2-2	CASSLVGAPNTGELFF	TGTGCCAGCAGCTTAGTGGGGGCCCCGAACACCGGGGAGCTGTTTTTT
NA	TRBV5-4	NA	TRBJ1-1	CASSLVPRSLEAFF	TGTGCCAGCAGCTTGGTACCTCGGTCACTTGAAGCTTTCTTT
NA	TRBV3-1/TRBV3-2	NA	TRBJ2-3	CASSPGDTQYF	TGTGCCAGCAGCCCGGGGGATACGCAGTATTTT
NA	TRBV11-2	NA	TRBJ1-2	CASSLAAEFNYGYTF	TGTGCCAGCAGCTTAGCCGCAGAATTCAACTATGGCTACACCTTC
few	TRBV7-9	NA	TRBJ2-1	CASSRRQGSYNEQFF	TGTGCCAGCAGCCGCCGTCAGGGTTCCTACAATGAGCAGTTCTTC
NA	TRBV7-9	NA	TRBJ1-2	CASSDSVLAGGPNYGYTF	TGTGCCAGCAGCGATTCCGTTCTAGCAGGCGGACCTAACTATGGCTACACCTTC
once	TRBV20-1	NA	TRBJ1-1	CSASGEGEDWVSEAFF	TGCAGTGCTAGTGGTGAGGGGGAAGATTGGGTTTCTGAAGCTTTCTTT
NA	TRBV11-3	NA	TRBJ2-1	CASSLGTEDNEQFF	TGTGCCAGCAGCTTAGGTACGGAGGACAATGAGCAGTTCTTC
NA	TRBV7-8	TRBD1	TRBJ2-7	CASSPARGQGYEQYF	TGTGCCAGCAGCCCTGCTCGGGGACAGGGTTACGAGCAGTACTTC
NA	TRBV19	NA	TRBJ1-1	CASSGGQLNTEAFF	TGTGCCAGTAGTGGGGGACAATTGAACACTGAAGCTTTCTTT
NA	TRBV6-4	NA	TRBJ2-3	CASGSVNTQYF	TGTGCCAGCGGTAGCGTAAATACGCAGTATTTT
NA	TRBV28	NA	TRBJ2-7	CASSLPRTVAYEQYF	TGTGCCAGCAGCCTTCCGCGAACGGTTGCCTACGAGCAGTACTTC
NA	TRBV21-1	NA	TRBJ2-1	CASSIRMSHGGHSYNEQFF	TGTGCCAGCAGCATCCGGATGTCGCACGGGGGGCACTCCTACAATGAGCAGTTCTTC
NA	TRBV5-6	NA	TRBJ2-3	CASSLTSAPDTQYF	TGTGCCAGCAGCTTGACCAGCGCCCCAGATACGCAGTATTTT
NA	TRBV5-1	TRBD1	TRBJ1-1	CASSGQGREAFF	TGCGCCAGCAGCGGACAGGGGCGGGAAGCTTTCTTT
NA	TRBV5-1	NA	TRBJ2-5	CASSLTGRGVQETQYF	TGCGCCAGCAGCTTGACCGGCAGGGGGGTTCAAGAGACCCAGTACTTC
NA	TRBV19	NA	TRBJ2-2	CASRGDTGELFF	TGTGCCAGTAGGGGAGACACCGGGGAGCTGTTTTTT
few	TRBV6-5	NA	TRBJ2-1	CASSYSGFGGYNEQFF	TGTGCCAGCAGTTACTCGGGTTTCGGAGGATACAATGAGCAGTTCTTC
NA	TRBV15	NA	TRBJ1-2	CATSRGQGFYGYTF	TGTGCCACCAGCAGAGGTCAGGGGTTCTATGGCTACACCTTC
NA	TRBV12-3/TRBV12-4	NA	TRBJ2-7	CASSVGHEQYF	TGTGCCAGCTCCGTGGGCCACGAGCAGTACTTC
NA	TRBV11-2	NA	TRBJ1-4	CASSNPAEDEKLFF	TGTGCCAGCAGCAATCCGGCTGAGGATGAAAAACTGTTTTTT
NA	TRBV3-1/TRBV3-2	TRBD1	TRBJ1-4	CASSQDKGAEEKLFF	TGTGCCAGCAGCCAAGATAAGGGGGCGGAGGAAAAACTGTTTTTT
NA	TRBV3-1/TRBV3-2	NA	TRBJ2-1	CASSHPGVEQFF	TGTGCCAGCAGCCACCCCGGGGTAGAGCAGTTCTTC
NA	TRBV5-1	NA	TRBJ2-7	CASSLGHVSYEQYF	TGCGCCAGCAGCTTGGGACACGTCTCCTACGAGCAGTACTTC
many	TRBV14	NA	TRBJ2-3	CASSPGPESGVRTDTQYF	TGTGCCAGCAGCCCCGGTCCGGAGAGTGGTGTCCGCACAGATACGCAGTATTTT
NA	TRBV7-9	NA	TRBJ1-6	CASSWEGRSPLHF	TGTGCCAGCAGCTGGGAGGGAAGATCACCCCTCCACTTT
once	TRBV5-6	NA	TRBJ2-2	CASSFYGGNGELFF	TGTGCCAGCAGCTTTTATGGGGGGAACGGGGAGCTGTTTTTT
NA	TRBV11-2	NA	TRBJ2-7	CASTPSRGGSSYEQYF	TGTGCCAGCACCCCGAGTCGTGGGGGGAGCTCCTACGAGCAGTACTTC
NA	TRBV3-1/TRBV3-2	TRBD2	TRBJ2-5	CASSALAGGQETQYF	TGTGCCAGCAGCGCACTAGCGGGGGGCCAAGAGACCCAGTACTTC
many	TRBV3-1/TRBV3-2	NA	TRBJ2-5	CAADTPKAGTQYF	TGTGCCGCCGACACCCCCAAGGCCGGGACCCAGTACTTC
few	TRBV18	NA	TRBJ2-2	CASSPLVANTGELFF	TGTGCCAGCTCACCACTTGTCGCGAACACCGGGGAGCTGTTTTTT
few	TRBV5-4	NA	TRBJ1-6	CASSLSDSSYNSPLHF	TGTGCCAGCAGCTTGTCAGACAGCTCCTATAATTCACCCCTCCACTTT
NA	TRBV11-3	NA	TRBJ2-7	CASSLGGLGEQYF	TGTGCCAGCAGCTTGGGGGGGCTGGGCGAGCAGTACTTC
once	TRBV5-1	NA	TRBJ1-3	CASSGGVSNSGNTIYF	TGCGCCAGCAGCGGCGGCGTGTCCAACTCTGGAAACACCATATATTTT
NA	TRBV19	TRBD1	TRBJ1-1	CASSLIGGTAFF	TGTGCCAGTAGTCTCATAGGGGGCACAGCTTTCTTT
NA	TRBV6-5	NA	TRBJ1-3	CASSLQGSGNTIYF	TGTGCCAGCAGTCTACAGGGTTCTGGAAACACCATATATTTT
few	TRBV11-2	TRBD1	TRBJ1-4	CASSGNRGLNEKLFF	TGTGCCAGCAGCGGGAACAGGGGGCTTAATGAAAAACTGTTTTTT
NA	TRBV27	TRBD1	TRBJ2-5	CASSWTGAETQYF	TGTGCCAGCAGTTGGACAGGGGCAGAGACCCAGTACTTC
NA	TRBV6-4	NA	TRBJ2-3	CASSQLPYTDTQYF	TGTGCCAGCAGCCAACTACCATATACAGATACGCAGTATTTT
NA	TRBV4-1	TRBD2	TRBJ2-3	CASSQTSGGTDTQYF	TGCGCCAGCAGCCAAACTAGCGGAGGCACAGATACGCAGTATTTT
NA	TRBV3-1/TRBV3-2	TRBD2	TRBJ2-1	CASSQLAGGHYNEQFF	TGTGCCAGCAGCCAATTAGCGGGGGGCCACTACAATGAGCAGTTCTTC
NA	TRBV3-1/TRBV3-2	TRBD1	TRBJ1-1	CASHGTGWTTEAFF	TGTGCCAGCCATGGGACAGGGTGGACCACTGAAGCTTTCTTT